A single sample is the source of the 14 T cell receptor beta chains below, sequenced in a study of T-cell reconstitution after alpha-beta-depleted transplantation in children. Unique molecular identifiers were used to barcode this TCRbeta library. TCRdb re-called the PCR reads through MiXCR, storing one row per CDR3 protein. This table has about 3,000 distinct CDR3 sequences, approximately 28% appearing once. The starting material was PBMCs, mostly from graft donor cells, obtained 60 days after TCRalphabeta/CD19-depleted stem cell transplant. These receptors all come from a male patient aged 2-9 years who had a stem cell transplant for acute myeloid leukemia, so the T cells may come from the graft donor.

This chain links TRBV12-3 or TRBV12-4 with TRBJ2-7; 12 bases are a match to TRBD1. The CDR3 length is 15 residues. The trim removed 5 bases at V and 6 bases at J, leaving 8 bases unmatched. The CDR3 bases are TGTGCCAGCAGTCGGGGACAGGGGGCCCTACTCGAGCAGTACTTC. Translated, it gives CASSRGQGALLEQYF.

V usage is TRBV4-2 and J usage is TRBJ1-5, with 7 bases that match TRBD1. V trimming: 10 bases; J trimming: 5 bases; junction bases outside the gene matches: 11. The CDR3 loop spans 14 amino acids. Germline V gene lookup returns CDR1 LGHNA and CDR2 YNFKEQ. CDR3 protein: CAIGPGDRDQPQHF. Here the CDR3 DNA reads TGTGCCATCGGCCCCGGCGACAGGGATCAGCCCCAGCATTTT.

This clonotype showed up many times. The CDR3, as DNA: TGTGCCAGCGACGACTCCGGGACAGGGGATCAGCCCCAGCATTTT. The encoded protein is CASDDSGTGDQPQHF. V and J are TRBV6-2 or TRBV6-3 and TRBJ1-5, with 10 bases matching TRBD1. This CDR3 has 15 residues. Germline V gives CDR1 MNHEY, CDR2 SVGEGT. Unmatched junction bases numbered 9, after V lost 8 bases and J lost 5 bases.

In this sample, this clonotype turned up many times. The chain employs TRBV15 and TRBJ2-2, with D perhaps matching TRBD1 or TRBD2 (5 bases each). The germline V gene encodes CDR1 LNHNV and CDR2 YYDKDF (reference sequence). V lost 0 bases and J lost 7, with 9 bases in between. The CDR3 totals 14 residues. CDR3 sequence: CATSRDRGVGELFF. The DNA of the CDR3 is TGTGCCACCAGCAGAGATCGAGGGGTCGGGGAGCTGTTTTTT.

This clonotype is termed medium-sized. The chain links TRBV29-1 to TRBJ2-1; D remains ambiguous. Germline values: CDR1 SQVTM, CDR2 ANQGSEA. The CDR3 is 12 residues long. Trimming removed 2 bases from V and 5 bases from J, with 7 bases in between. The CDR3, as DNA: TGCAGCGTTGAACTCGGAAACAATGAGCAGTTCTTC. As protein: CSVELGNNEQFF.

The J gene is TRBJ2-3, the V gene TRBV7-2; D may be TRBD1 (8 bases). The CDR3 covers 15 residues. V lost 7 bases, J lost 0 bases, and 14 bases lay in between. Per the germline V gene, CDR1 is SGHTA and CDR2 is FQGNSA. The CDR3 DNA follows: TGTGCCAGCACACAGGGGGGGGGCAGCACAGATACGCAGTATTTT. Its translation is CASTQGGGSTDTQYF.

A single count supports this clonotype. V is TRBV4-3 and J is TRBJ2-2; D gene ambiguous. Per germline, CDR1 LGHNA and CDR2 YSLEER. The CDR3 loop spans 15 amino acids. V was cut by 0 bases and J by 3 bases, with 8 bases left in between. CDR3 sequence (DNA): TGCGCCAGCAGCCAAGACCTGCCCTACACCGGGGAGCTGTTTTTT. Translation: CASSQDLPYTGELFF.

This clonotype was counted a few times. The chain couples TRBV27 to TRBJ1-1; D call uncertain. CDR1 is MNHEY, CDR2 SMNVEV, per germline (reference sequence). This CDR3 is built from 18 residues. V lost 11 bases and J 2 bases, leaving 30 bases between the germline ends. The CDR3 spells CAAFYLGLERQSNTEAFF. The CDR3 bases are TGTGCCGCCTTTTATTTAGGTTTAGAACGACAAAGCAACACTGAAGCTTTCTTT.

This clonotype was seen ten or more times. V is TRBV6-5 and J is TRBJ2-7; maybe TRBD2 (6 bases). The germline CDR1 and CDR2 sequences are MNHEY and SVGAGI. V gave up 2 bases and J gave up 6 bases, with 14 bases separating them. CDR3 length equals 14 residues. Here the CDR3 reads CASSYGPSEGEQYF. As DNA, the CDR3 is TGTGCCAGCAGTTACGGACCTTCGGAGGGCGAGCAGTACTTC.

This clonotype has a count of ten or more. This chain connects TRBV6-2 or TRBV6-3 to TRBJ2-4; D might be TRBD2 (6 bases). This CDR3 has 16 amino acids. V lost 6 bases, J lost 3 bases, and 18 bases lay in between. Per the germline V gene, CDR1 is MNHEY and CDR2 is SVGEGT. CDR3 in DNA: TGTGCCAGCAGCCCTAGGACTACAAGCGGCAAAAACATTCAGTACTTC. Its protein product is CASSPRTTSGKNIQYF.

This clonotype has ten or more counts. This chain connects TRBV10-1 to TRBJ1-3; no clear D. Germline V lookup: CDR1 WNHNN, CDR2 SYGVQD (reference sequence). The CDR3 runs 16 residues. Trimming shortened V by 8 bases and J by 0 bases, and 17 bases separated the two germline ends. CDR3 DNA: TGCGCCAGCGACACAAGACCTTCCGGCTCTGGAAACACCATATATTTT. Protein sequence: CASDTRPSGSGNTIYF.

This clonotype was detected many times. DNA of the CDR3: TGCAGTGCTAGCGGGCCCCAAGAGACCCAGTACTTC. Its protein product is CSASGPQETQYF. The rearrangement links TRBV20-1 to TRBJ2-5; D gene ambiguous. Trimming cost V 3 bases and J 1 base, with 6 bases left between them. The CDR3 has 12 residues. Germline V gene lookup returns CDR1 DFQATT and CDR2 SNEGSKA (reference sequence).

The rearrangement uses TRBV7-2 and TRBJ1-1; no clear D gene. This CDR3 has 14 residues. The V end was cut by 2 bases, the J end by 1 base, with 8 bases between. Germline assignment: CDR1 SGHTA and CDR2 FQGNSA. For the CDR3, the DNA is TGTGCCAGCAGCTTAAGGGAAGGGAACACTGAAGCTTTCTTT. Its translation: CASSLREGNTEAFF.

This clonotype came up many times. The chain uses TRBV28 and TRBJ2-7, with no clear D. The V gene lost 2 bases and the J gene lost 2 bases, with 4 bases spanning the gap. This CDR3 is 12 amino acids long. CDR1 is MDHEN and CDR2 is SYDVKM in the germline V gene. CDR3 in amino acids: CASSLGAYEQYF. In DNA, the CDR3 is TGTGCCAGCAGTTTAGGAGCCTACGAGCAGTACTTC.